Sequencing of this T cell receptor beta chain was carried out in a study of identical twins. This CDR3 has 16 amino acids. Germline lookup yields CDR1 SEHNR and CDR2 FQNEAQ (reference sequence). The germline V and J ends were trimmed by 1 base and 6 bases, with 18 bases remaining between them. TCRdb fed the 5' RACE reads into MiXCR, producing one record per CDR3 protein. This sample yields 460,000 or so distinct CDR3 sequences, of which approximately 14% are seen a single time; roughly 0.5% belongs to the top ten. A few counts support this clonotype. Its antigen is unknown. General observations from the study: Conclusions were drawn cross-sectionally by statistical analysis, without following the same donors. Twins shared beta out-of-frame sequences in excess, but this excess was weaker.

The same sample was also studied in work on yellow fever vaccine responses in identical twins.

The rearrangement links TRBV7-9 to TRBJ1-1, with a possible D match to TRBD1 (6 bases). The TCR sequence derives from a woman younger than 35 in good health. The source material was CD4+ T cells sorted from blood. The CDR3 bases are TGTGCCAGCAGCTTAGATCGTAATGGGGGCGCATCTGAAGCTTTCTTT. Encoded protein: CASSLDRNGGASEAFF.